A single sample is the source of the 5 T cell receptor beta chains below, sequenced in a study of T-cell reconstitution after alpha-beta-depleted transplantation in children. Using unique molecular identifiers, the investigators prepared the TCRbeta library. TCRdb reprocessed the PCR reads with MiXCR, giving one entry per CDR3 protein. The repertoire holds around 300,000 distinct CDR3 sequences, 6% to 10% seen once, with 9.1% in the top ten. These receptors are not linked to any known antigen. General study results and limits: Newly produced T cells mostly accounted for T-cell counts and diversity one year post-transplant.

The sample was peripheral blood, taken 360 days after TCRalphabeta/CD19-depleted stem cell transplant. The receptors were sampled from a female patient aged 2-15 years who had a stem cell transplant for Fanconi anemia, so the T cells may come from the graft donor.

The V and J genes are TRBV6-1 and TRBJ2-1; 10 bases line up with TRBD2. After removal of 7 bases from V and 0 bases from J, the junction contained 6 bases not matched to a gene. CDR3 length: 16 residues. Germline-derived CDR1 and CDR2 are MNHNS and SASEGT. This CDR3 is CASTEAGGSSYNEQFF. The CDR3 DNA reads TGTGCCAGCACCGAAGCGGGGGGGAGCTCCTACAATGAGCAGTTCTTC.

Many counts were recorded for this clonotype. This chain links TRBV24-1 with TRBJ2-3; 15 bases map to TRBD2. The CDR3 contains 20 residues. V was pared by 0 bases and J by 2 bases, with 8 bases of the junction left unmatched. Germline assignment: CDR1 KGHDR and CDR2 SFDVKD. CDR3 region: CATSDLPGLAGGRVTDTQYF. In DNA form, the CDR3 reads TGTGCCACCAGTGATTTGCCGGGACTAGCGGGAGGTAGAGTCACAGATACGCAGTATTTT.

This clonotype was found many times. This chain uses TRBV5-1 with TRBJ1-2; 8 bases map to TRBD1. The CDR3 runs 14 residues. The germline V gene has CDR1 SGHRS and CDR2 YFSETQ. Germline trimming cut 4 bases from V and 2 bases from J; bases unmatched to any gene: 4. The CDR3 DNA sequence: TGCGCCAGCAGCCCCGGACAGGGCAACTATGGCTACACCTTC. Translated: CASSPGQGNYGYTF.

This clonotype has at least ten counts. The chain is built from TRBV4-1 and TRBJ2-7, with D perhaps TRBD2 (5 bases). Germline values: CDR1 MGHRA, CDR2 YSYEKL. This CDR3 region has 10 residues. DNA for the CDR3: TGCGCTTCCGGGGTCGACGAGCAGTACTTC. This codes for CASGVDEQYF.

This clonotype was observed at least ten times. The chain uses TRBV5-4 and TRBJ2-7; a possible D gene is TRBD2 (5 bases). Trimming took off 1 base at V and 3 bases at J, with 11 bases between the two ends. CDR3 length: 14 residues. From germline, CDR1 is SGHNT and CDR2 YYREEE (reference sequence). The CDR3 loop reads CASSLNNAGYEQYV. Here the CDR3 DNA reads TGTGCCAGCAGCTTGAATAATGCGGGCTACGAGCAGTACGTC.